The sequence of this TCR beta chain was determined in a study of T cell repertoires in cytomegalovirus infection. Study-wide background: Newly reported HLA-C-restricted and thoroughly characterized HLA-B-restricted CMV epitopes were employed. Public TCR beta signature analysis indicated the presence of both CMV infection and matching HLA type. Study conclusions and caveats: Cumulative public TCR beta family frequency identified carriers of CMV plus the relevant HLA. HLA-C-restricted CMV-specific TCR beta clonotypes were dominant in the ex vivo response.

This clonotype was seen a few times. Antigen: not known. The length of the CDR3 is 13 residues. CDR1 MNHEY and CDR2 SVGEGT come from the germline V gene. V was clipped by 2 bases and J by 8 bases, with 10 bases between them. Each CDR3 protein is one row after TCRdb ran MiXCR on the reads. The table records approximately 910,000 distinct CDR3 sequences, less than 35% of them present only once. The TCR originated in a human donor in good health (CMV status not recorded). Some clones in this sample may be carry-over from other donors' samples. This specimen consisted of cultured CD8+ T cells from PBMCs, obtained from culture after CMV antigen stimulation. The J gene is TRBJ2-4, the V gene TRBV6-2 or TRBV6-3; weak D call: TRBD2 (5 bases). The CDR3 reads CASSYPRRDIQYF. The CDR3 DNA sequence: TGTGCCAGCAGTTACCCGCGGCGGGACATTCAGTACTTC.